This T cell receptor (beta chain) was identified in a study of technical replicates of blood from a few donors. Generated by immunoSEQ multiplex PCR, the TCRdb table keeps only in-frame clones and is missing some. The table has about 81,000 clones, under 97% seen once. The V segment lost 7 bases and the J segment 6 bases; nucleotides outside the gene matches: 12. The germline CDR1 and CDR2 sequences are MNHEY and SMNVEV (reference sequence). CDR3 length equals 15 residues. This clonotype was obtained from a human donor in good health. V and J are TRBV27 and TRBJ2-7; TRBD1 matches at 10 bases. Sequenced material: T cells isolated from PBMCs. CDR3 loop: CASTYGGTGVGEQYF. In nucleotides, the CDR3 is TGTGCCAGCACCTACGGGGGGACAGGGGTGGGCGAGCAGTACTTC.